This T cell receptor (beta chain) comes out of a study of blood T cell repertoires in COVID-19. Study processing details: From reference gene primer amplification, estimates of nucleated cell counts were derived. Sequenced by immunoSEQ multiplex PCR; TCRdb stores in-frame clones only, minus some. That table is the source of V, J and clone size, and D and trimming were worked out from the DNA. The sample records some 40,000 clones, about 91% being singletons. This TCR came from a woman over 75 with acute or convalescent COVID-19. Input material: peripheral blood.

CDR3 sequence (DNA): TGCGCCAGCAGCTTGGGAGCTCTCGGTATGGAAGCTTTCTTT. Its translation is CASSLGALGMEAFF. J is TRBJ1-1 and V is TRBV5-1; the D is unclear. The CDR3 consists of 14 residues. V was shortened by 0 bases and J by 8 bases, with 14 bases between the two germline ends. The germline V gene encodes CDR1 SGHRS and CDR2 YFSETQ.